The next 9 T cell receptor beta chains were all read from a single sample in a study of blood T cell repertoires in COVID-19. The data were produced by immunoSEQ multiplex PCR, yet TCRdb's version contains in-frame clones alone and is incomplete. Here the sample spans roughly 140,000 clones, 75% to 90% being singletons. The sample was peripheral blood. These receptors were obtained from a man in his 70s with acute or convalescent COVID-19.

The gene calls are TRBV25-1 and TRBJ2-2; TRBD1 matches 9 bases. Trimming cost V 6 bases and J 3 bases; bases outside gene matches: 2. Germline V gene sequence: CDR1 MGHDK, CDR2 SYGVNS. The CDR3 is made up of 14 amino acids. For the CDR3, the DNA is TGTGCCAGCAGGCGGACAGGGGACACCGGGGAGCTGTTTTTT. Protein product: CASRRTGDTGELFF. The variable domain in full, with the rest retrieved from reference TRBV25-1 and TRBJ2-2, is EADIYQTPRYLVIGTGKKITLECSQTMGHDKMYWYQQDPGMELHLIHYSYGVNSTEKGDLSSESTVSRIRTEHFPLTLESARPSHTSQYLCASRRTGDTGELFFGEGSRLTVL.

This chain uses TRBV4-2 with TRBJ1-5, with D tentatively TRBD1 (5 bases). The CDR3 spans 15 residues. Trimming shortened V by 0 bases and J by 4 bases, and 10 bases separated the two germline ends. From germline, CDR1 is LGHNA and CDR2 YNFKEQ. The DNA for the CDR3 is TGTGCCAGCAGCCAAGATGGGGCAGGGAATCAGCCCCAGCATTTT. Protein: CASSQDGAGNQPQHF.

The chain combines TRBV6-1 with TRBJ1-2; TRBD1 matches at 7 bases. Germline V gene data show CDR1 as MNHNS and CDR2 as SASEGT. The CDR3 sequence is 14 residues long. V was pared by 2 bases and J by 9 bases, with 9 bases of the junction left unmatched. The CDR3 region is CASSELRDRTSYTF. The CDR3 coding sequence is TGTGCCAGCAGTGAACTCCGGGACAGAACAAGCTACACCTTC.

The V and J genes are TRBV3-1 (or the pseudogene TRBV3-2) and TRBJ2-7; possible D gene TRBD1, 7 bases. This CDR3 has 14 amino acids. Germline assignment: CDR1 LGHDT and CDR2 YNNKEL (reference sequence). V was shortened by 4 bases and J by 4 bases, with 14 bases between the two germline ends. The CDR3 DNA is TGTGCCAGCAGCCCGGCGGCAGGGGGGTACGAGCAGTACTTC. Protein product: CASSPAAGGYEQYF.

The CDR3 region has the DNA TGTGCCAGCAGTCTCGCACTCGGGTCCGTGGAAAAACTGTTTTTT. This translates into CASSLALGSVEKLFF. The chain combines TRBV28 with TRBJ1-4; D is unresolved. Between the trimmed V and J ends, which lost 5 bases and 8 bases, there was a span of 18 bases. This CDR3 spans 15 amino acids. Germline CDR1 is MDHEN and CDR2 is SYDVKM.

The rearrangement joins TRBV7-9 to TRBJ2-3; 10 bases map to TRBD2. CDR1 SEHNR and CDR2 FQNEAQ come from the germline V gene (reference sequence). This CDR3 has 16 residues. With V trimmed by 5 bases and J by 5 bases, 10 bases remained unmatched. The CDR3: CASSRDLGLAIDTQYF. DNA for the CDR3: TGTGCCAGCAGCCGGGACTTGGGACTAGCGATAGATACGCAGTATTTT. The full variable domain, rest sourced from reference TRBV7-9 and TRBJ2-3, is DTGVSQNPRHKITKRGQNVTFRCDPISEHNRLYWYRQTLGQGPEFLTYFQNEAQLEKSRLLSDRFSAERPKGSFSTLEIQRTEQGDSAMYLCASSRDLGLAIDTQYFGPGTRLTVL.

The genes are TRBV2 and TRBJ1-1; maybe TRBD1 (6 bases). The V end was cut by 5 bases, the J end by 0 bases, with 25 bases between. This CDR3 has 19 residues. Germline values: CDR1 SNHLY, CDR2 FYNNEI. CDR3: CASSRSVGARQVMNTEAFF. The CDR3 region has the DNA TGTGCCAGCAGTCGTAGCGTAGGGGCGAGACAGGTCATGAACACTGAAGCTTTCTTT.

This clone was detected once. The chain joins TRBV5-1 to TRBJ1-6; possible D gene TRBD1, 6 bases. This CDR3 has 16 amino acids. Germline-derived CDR1 and CDR2 are SGHRS and YFSETQ. V dropped 0 bases and J dropped 7 bases, with 14 bases sitting between them. The CDR3, as DNA: TGCGCCAGCAGCTTGGATCCAGGGGTGGGCAATTCACCCCTCCACTTT. It specifies CASSLDPGVGNSPLHF.

This clone was detected a few times. The V and J genes are TRBV10-3 and TRBJ2-2; TRBD2 aligns across 9 bases. V was clipped by 6 bases and J by 5 bases; unmatched bases: 10. Germline V gene data show CDR1 as ENHRY and CDR2 as SYGVKD. The CDR3 loop spans 16 amino acids. As DNA, the CDR3 is TGTGCCATCAGCCGGGGGGCTAGCGGGGCTACCGGGGAGCTGTTTTTT. It is translated as CAISRGASGATGELFF.